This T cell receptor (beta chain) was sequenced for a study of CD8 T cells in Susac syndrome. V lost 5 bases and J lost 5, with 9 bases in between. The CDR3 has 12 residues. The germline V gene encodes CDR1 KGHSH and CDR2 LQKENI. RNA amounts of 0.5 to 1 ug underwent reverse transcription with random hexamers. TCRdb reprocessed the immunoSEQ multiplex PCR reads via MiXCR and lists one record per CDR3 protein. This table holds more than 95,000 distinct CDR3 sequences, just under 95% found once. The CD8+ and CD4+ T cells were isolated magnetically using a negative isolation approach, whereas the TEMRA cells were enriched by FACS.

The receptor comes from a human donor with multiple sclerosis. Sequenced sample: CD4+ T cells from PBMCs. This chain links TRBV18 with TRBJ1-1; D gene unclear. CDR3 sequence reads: CASSEGRTEAFF. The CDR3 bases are TGTGCCAGCTCAGAGGGCAGGACTGAAGCTTTCTTT. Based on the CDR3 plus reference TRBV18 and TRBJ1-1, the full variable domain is NAGVMQNPRHLVRRRGQEARLRCSPMKGHSHVYWYRQLPEEGLKFMVYLQKENIIDESGMPKERFSAEFPKEGPSILRIQQVVRGDSAAYFCASSEGRTEAFFGQGTRLTVV.